The sequence of this T cell receptor beta chain was determined in a study of radiotherapy plus CTLA-4 blockade in lung cancer. General observations from the study: Clones of tumor-derived TCRs expanded in blood after radiotherapy plus ipilimumab.

The data were produced by immunoSEQ multiplex PCR, yet TCRdb's version contains in-frame clones alone and is incomplete. The top ten clones hold around 9% of a sample with about 38,000 clones, 60% to 75% of them seen once. For this clone: Its specificity is unknown.

The germline gives CDR1 KGHSH, CDR2 LQKENI. V was trimmed by 3 bases and J by 10 bases, leaving 21 bases between them. This CDR3 has 15 residues. The rearrangement joins TRBV18 to TRBJ1-2, with D hard to call. This TCR was sampled from a human donor with non-small cell lung cancer who had stable disease on radiotherapy plus ipilimumab. The sequences come from peripheral blood, collected from a patient treated with radiotherapy plus ipilimumab. The DNA for the CDR3 is TGTGCCAGCTCACCCCAACTAGGTGCAAACGAAAACTACACCTTC. This encodes CASSPQLGANENYTF. Drawing the rest from reference TRBV18 and TRBJ1-2, the complete variable domain is NAGVMQNPRHLVRRRGQEARLRCSPMKGHSHVYWYRQLPEEGLKFMVYLQKENIIDESGMPKERFSAEFPKEGPSILRIQQVVRGDSAAYFCASSPQLGANENYTFGSGTRLTVV.